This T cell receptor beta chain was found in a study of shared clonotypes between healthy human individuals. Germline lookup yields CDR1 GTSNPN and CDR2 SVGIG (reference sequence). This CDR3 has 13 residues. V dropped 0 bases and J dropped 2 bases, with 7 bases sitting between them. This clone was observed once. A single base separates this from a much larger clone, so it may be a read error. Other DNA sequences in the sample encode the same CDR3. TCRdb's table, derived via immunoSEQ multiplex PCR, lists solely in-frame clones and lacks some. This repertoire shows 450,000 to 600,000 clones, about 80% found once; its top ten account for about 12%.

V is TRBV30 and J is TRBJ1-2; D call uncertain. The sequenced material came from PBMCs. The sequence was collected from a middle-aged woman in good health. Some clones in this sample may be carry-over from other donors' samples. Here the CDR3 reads CAWSVLTNYGYTF. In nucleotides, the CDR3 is TGTGCCTGGAGTGTATTAACGAACTATGGCTACACCTTC.